This T cell receptor (beta chain) was obtained from a study of T cell changes during pregnancy in multiple sclerosis. Sequencing was performed with immunoSEQ multiplex PCR; in TCRdb, only in-frame clones are kept and a portion is missing. Among around 130,000 clones listed, under 95% were seen once. V dropped 4 bases and J dropped 10; count of bases not matched to a gene: 9. The CDR3 runs to 15 residues. The germline CDR1 and CDR2 sequences are SGDLS and YYNGEE. The J gene is TRBJ2-1, the V gene TRBV9; 12 nucleotides align to TRBD2. Sequencing was performed on peripheral blood, taken before pregnancy. The TCR sequence derives from a female donor with multiple sclerosis, enrolled in a pregnancy study. CDR3 in amino acids: CASSPVLAGGNEQFF. The CDR3 nucleotides read TGTGCCAGCAGCCCAGTGCTAGCGGGGGGGAACGAGCAGTTCTTC.